This T cell receptor beta chain was found in a study of post-analysis software for immune sequencing data. Included in the TCR beta cDNA libraries were unique molecular identifiers. T cells, roughly 0.85 to 10 million of them, yielded 500,000 to 600,000 cDNA molecules. TCRdb called the PCR reads again in MiXCR, with one record for every CDR3 protein. The profile shows approximately 460,000 distinct CDR3 sequences, less than 45% of them singletons. A word on this clonotype: As yet, its antigen is unknown.

General study findings and limits: Multiple sclerosis was associated with a significant reduction in normalized Chao1 diversity relative to controls.

Material: blood. The TCR was taken from a girl aged 10 to 17 with multiple sclerosis.

CDR3 bases: TGTGCCAGCAGCCAAGCAGCGGAAGGCACAGATACGCAGTATTTT. Translating gives CASSQAAEGTDTQYF. The rearrangement links TRBV3-1 to TRBJ2-3; TRBD2 might be the D (5 bases). Germline V gene sequence: CDR1 LGHDT, CDR2 YNNKEL (reference sequence). This CDR3 is built from 15 residues. Trimming shortened V by 1 base and J by 1 base, and 9 bases separated the two germline ends.